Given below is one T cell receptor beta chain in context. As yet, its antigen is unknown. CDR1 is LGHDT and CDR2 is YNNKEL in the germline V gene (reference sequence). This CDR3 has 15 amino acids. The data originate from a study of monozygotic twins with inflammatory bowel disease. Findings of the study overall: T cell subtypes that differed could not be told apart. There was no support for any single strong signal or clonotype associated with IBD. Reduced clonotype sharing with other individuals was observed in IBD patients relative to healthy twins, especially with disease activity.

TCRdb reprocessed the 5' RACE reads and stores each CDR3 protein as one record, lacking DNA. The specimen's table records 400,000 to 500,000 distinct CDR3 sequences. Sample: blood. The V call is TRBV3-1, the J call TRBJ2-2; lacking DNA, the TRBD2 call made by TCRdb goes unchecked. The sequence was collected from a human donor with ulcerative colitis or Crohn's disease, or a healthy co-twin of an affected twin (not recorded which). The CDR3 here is CASRLTSGSTGELFF. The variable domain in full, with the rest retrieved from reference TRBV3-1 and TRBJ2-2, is DTAVSQTPKYLVTQMGNDKSIKCEQNLGHDTMYWYKQDSKKFLKIMFSYNNKELIINETVPNRFSPKSPDKAHLNLHINSLELGDSAVYFCASRLTSGSTGELFFGEGSRLTVL.